These 24 T cell receptor beta chains originate from one sample sequenced in a study of CD8+ T cells in alopecia areata. Sequencing used cDNA as its template, made by extracting RNA and reverse transcribing it. TCRdb keeps only in-frame clones here, not all; method: immunoSEQ multiplex PCR. In the table there are about 150,000 clones, about 87% of which are singletons. The sample consisted of CD8+ T cells sorted from blood, taken at week 0. The receptors come from a human donor with alopecia areata.

The chain has TRBV14 and TRBJ2-3; no firm D call. V shed 5 bases and J shed 2 bases, with 8 bases lying between them. Germline V gene lookup returns CDR1 SGHDN and CDR2 FVKESK. The CDR3 extends over 13 amino acids. The DNA for the CDR3 is TGTGCCAGCAGCTACGAGATCACAGATACGCAGTATTTT. This gives the protein CASSYEITDTQYF.

The genes are TRBV5-1 and TRBJ2-1; TRBD2 matches 10 bases. Germline values: CDR1 SGHRS, CDR2 YFSETQ. This CDR3 is built from 15 residues. Trimming at V came to 0 bases and at J to 8 bases, leaving 5 bases not matched to a gene. CDR3 coding DNA: TGCGCCAGCAGCTTGGCTAGCGGGAGTTACGATGAGCAGTTCTTC. Protein: CASSLASGSYDEQFF.

This chain links TRBV7-6 with TRBJ2-3; D remains unclear. This CDR3 has 16 residues. The V and J ends lost 5 bases and 0 bases respectively, with 15 bases between them. Germline CDR1 is SGHVS and CDR2 is FNYEAQ. The CDR3 protein is CASSPFSVLSTDTQYF. CDR3 DNA sequence: TGTGCCAGCAGCCCCTTTTCGGTGCTCAGCACAGATACGCAGTATTTT.

This clone was recorded a few times. The rearrangement links TRBV5-1 to TRBJ2-7; 7 nucleotides line up with TRBD1. V shed 1 base, J shed 1 base, and the junction held 5 bases outside the gene matches. The CDR3 sequence is 15 residues long. CDR1 is SGHRS and CDR2 is YFSETQ in the germline V gene. This CDR3 is CASSLTGVSSYEQYF. In DNA, the CDR3 is TGCGCCAGCAGCTTGACAGGGGTCTCATCCTACGAGCAGTACTTC.

The V call is TRBV27, the J call TRBJ2-7; D may match TRBD1 or TRBD2 (5 bases each). This CDR3 spans 14 amino acids. Germline V gene data show CDR1 as MNHEY and CDR2 as SMNVEV (reference sequence). V was trimmed by 3 bases and J by 1 base, leaving 10 bases between them. CDR3 sequence (DNA): TGTGCCAGCAGTTTCGGCAGGGAGTCCTACGAGCAGTACTTC. It yields the protein CASSFGRESYEQYF.

A word on this clone: One end of the junction varies from germline; a read error may be responsible. This rearrangement joins TRBV5-6 to TRBJ2-7; D is uncertain. Germline V gives CDR1 SGHDT, CDR2 YYEEEE. The length of the CDR3 is 14 residues. CDR3 nucleotides: TGTGCCGGCAGCTTGGGTCGTGGCTTGGGAGAGCAGTACTTC. Protein product: CAGSLGRGLGEQYF.

V usage is TRBV5-4 and J usage is TRBJ2-1; D is perhaps TRBD1 (5 bases). CDR3 size: 13 residues. Trimming shortened V by 0 bases and J by 6 bases, and 7 bases separated the two germline ends. The germline CDR1 and CDR2 sequences are SGHNT and YYREEE (reference sequence). The CDR3 nucleotides are TGTGCCAGCAGCTTGGGGCAGGGCAATGAGCAGTTCTTC. Its protein product is CASSLGQGNEQFF.

The chain couples TRBV11-1 to TRBJ1-1, with a possible D match to TRBD1 (6 bases). Per germline, CDR1 SGHAT and CDR2 FQDESV (reference sequence). Trimming took 5 bases from V and 1 from J, leaving 11 bases between them. This CDR3 comprises 14 residues. The CDR3 region has the DNA TGTGCCAGCAGCCGGGACAACCCGAACACTGAAGCTTTCTTT. Translating gives CASSRDNPNTEAFF.

The V gene is TRBV29-1, the J gene TRBJ2-6; D ambiguous. This CDR3 spans 12 amino acids. The germline V gene has CDR1 SQVTM and CDR2 ANQGSEA. The V end was cut by 7 bases, the J end by 4 bases, with 8 bases between. The CDR3 DNA reads as TGCAGCGCCACGTGGGGGGCCAACGTCCTGACTTTC. Translating gives CSATWGANVLTF.

The rearrangement links TRBV5-6 to TRBJ1-5, with a possible D match to TRBD1 (5 bases). Germline CDR1 and CDR2: SGHDT and YYEEEE. The ends were cut back, 3 bases at V and 5 bases at J, with 9 bases in the middle. The CDR3 is made up of 13 amino acids. The CDR3 is CASSSQAYQPQHF. CDR3 nucleotide sequence: TGTGCCAGCAGCTCACAGGCCTATCAGCCCCAGCATTTT.

The chain joins TRBV29-1 to TRBJ2-1, with D perhaps assigned TRBD1 or TRBD2 (6 bases each). The germline V gene encodes CDR1 SQVTM and CDR2 ANQGSEA. The CDR3 loop spans 15 amino acids. V dropped 5 bases and J dropped 0 bases, with 14 bases sitting between them. The CDR3 DNA is TGCAGCGTTCTCTTAAGGGGGGACTCCTACAATGAGCAGTTCTTC. Protein sequence: CSVLLRGDSYNEQFF.

This chain links TRBV29-1 with TRBJ2-7, with TRBD1 identical over 12 bases. The trim removed 6 bases at V and 5 bases at J, leaving 11 bases unmatched. This CDR3 has 15 residues. CDR1 and CDR2 from the germline V gene are SQVTM and ANQGSEA. The CDR3 DNA follows: TGCAGCGTCATCGGGACAGGGGGCAACTTCGACGAGCAGTACTTC. Translating it yields CSVIGTGGNFDEQYF.

J is TRBJ2-1 and V is TRBV10-3, with 7 positions matching TRBD2. The CDR3 extends over 15 amino acids. V dropped 7 bases and J dropped 3; count of bases not matched to a gene: 9. Germline assignment: CDR1 ENHRY and CDR2 SYGVKD. CDR3 residues: CAINPSGNNYNEQFF. DNA of the CDR3: TGTGCCATCAATCCCAGCGGGAACAACTACAATGAGCAGTTCTTC.

The V gene is TRBV2, the J gene TRBJ2-7, with 7 bases matching TRBD2. Germline V gene lookup returns CDR1 SNHLY and CDR2 FYNNEI. CDR3 length equals 15 residues. J was trimmed by 3 bases and V by 5 bases; bases with no gene match: 10. The DNA for the CDR3 is TGTGCCAGCAGTCGACTAGCTAGGGCCCACTACGAGCAGTACTTC. Its translation is CASSRLARAHYEQYF.

Comments on this clone: Relative to the germline gene, one junction end is altered; a read error may explain this. This chain joins TRBV27 and TRBJ2-1; TRBD2 agrees at 9 bases. The CDR3 length is 11 residues. CDR1 is MNHEY and CDR2 is SMNVEV in the germline V gene (reference sequence). CDR3 nucleotides: TGCCGCGGGAGGGCCTACAATGAGCAGTTCTTC. Protein: CRGRAYNEQFF.

The chain recombines TRBV27 with TRBJ2-7; D is perhaps TRBD1 (5 bases). This CDR3 contains 14 residues. Germline CDR1 MNHEY, CDR2 SMNVEV (reference sequence). The ends were cut back, 6 bases at V and 0 bases at J, with 12 bases in the middle. Here the CDR3 reads CASSQGFSSYEQYF. CDR3 sequence (DNA): TGTGCCAGCAGCCAGGGATTTAGCTCCTACGAGCAGTACTTC.

The chain has TRBV5-1 and TRBJ2-5; no firm D call. Trimming cost V 0 bases and J 4 bases, with 7 bases left between them. The CDR3 runs 13 residues. Per the germline V gene, CDR1 is SGHRS and CDR2 is YFSETQ. The CDR3 loop is CASSLAGRETQYF. DNA for the CDR3: TGCGCCAGCAGCTTGGCCGGTCGAGAGACCCAGTACTTC.

The chain recombines TRBV14 with TRBJ2-1, with a tentative D call TRBD2 (6 bases). The germline V and J ends were trimmed by 4 bases and 10 bases, with 14 bases remaining between them. This CDR3 is built from 13 residues. Germline CDR1 SGHDN, CDR2 FVKESK. CDR3: CASSPPDYREQFF. As DNA, the CDR3 is TGTGCCAGCAGCCCTCCGGACTACCGAGAGCAGTTCTTC.

J is TRBJ2-7 and V is TRBV29-1; unclear D gene. This CDR3 comprises 12 residues. V was pared by 7 bases and J by 0 bases, with 10 bases between. Germline-derived CDR1 and CDR2 are SQVTM and ANQGSEA. This chain's CDR3 is CSASQNSYEQYF. In DNA, the CDR3 is TGCAGCGCCTCTCAGAACTCCTACGAGCAGTACTTC.

The V gene is TRBV4-1, the J gene TRBJ2-1; the D gene is possibly TRBD1 (6 bases). Germline V gene lookup returns CDR1 MGHRA and CDR2 YSYEKL. This CDR3 spans 13 amino acids. Between the trimmed V and J ends, which lost 3 bases and 8 bases, there was a span of 11 bases. The CDR3 region is CASSHTRGDEQFF. The DNA for the CDR3 is TGCGCCAGCAGCCATACCAGGGGCGATGAGCAGTTCTTC.

This rearrangement joins TRBV4-1 to TRBJ1-3; the match to TRBD1 covers 7 bases. The germline V gene encodes CDR1 MGHRA and CDR2 YSYEKL. The CDR3 is 17 amino acids. The V segment lost 2 bases and the J segment 1 base; nucleotides outside the gene matches: 8. The chain's CDR3 is CASSQLDRAVSGNTIYF. CDR3 sequence (DNA): TGCGCCAGCAGCCAACTAGACAGGGCCGTATCTGGAAACACCATATATTTT.

V gene TRBV19 combines with J gene TRBJ2-3, with TRBD2 as a possible D gene (6 bases). The CDR3 loop spans 15 amino acids. Germline V lookup: CDR1 LNHDA, CDR2 SQIVND (reference sequence). Between the trimmed V and J ends, which lost 5 bases and 1 base, there was a span of 13 bases. This CDR3 reads CASSPRIAGTDTQYF. The CDR3 coding sequence is TGTGCCAGTAGTCCCCGTATAGCGGGCACAGATACGCAGTATTTT.

This clone appeared a few times. The chain employs TRBV5-1 and TRBJ2-1; 8 nucleotides align to TRBD2. This CDR3 contains 14 residues. Germline loops: CDR1 SGHRS, CDR2 YFSETQ. The trim removed 7 bases at V and 7 bases at J, leaving 10 bases unmatched. The CDR3 DNA is TGCGCCAGCCGCGAACGGACTAGCTGGAATGAGCAGTTCTTC. It encodes CASRERTSWNEQFF.

This clone came up once. This chain joins TRBV4-1 and TRBJ1-4; no clear D. CDR3 length: 15 residues. The V end lost 0 bases, the J end lost 4 bases, and 9 bases lay between the germline ends. The germline V gene has CDR1 MGHRA and CDR2 YSYEKL. CDR3 protein: CASSQDTAGNEKLFF. DNA for the CDR3: TGCGCCAGCAGCCAAGATACGGCGGGTAATGAAAAACTGTTTTTT.